This T cell receptor (beta chain) was identified in a study of blood T cell repertoires in COVID-19. Background on the study: In each case, the material was cDNA or gDNA derived from T cells, B-cell-depleted T cells, or PBMCs.

Residents of about two dozen US areas, aged about 18 to 95 years, made up the participants. Self-reported history from a screening survey and questionnaire set each donor's cohort. The ends were cut back, 3 bases at V and 5 bases at J, with 10 bases in the middle. From germline, CDR1 is LNHDA and CDR2 SQIVND (reference sequence). This CDR3 comprises 13 residues. In the study's own analysis: Amplification with reference gene primers provided the estimates of nucleated cell counts. The protocol was immunoSEQ multiplex PCR, while the TCRdb copy is restricted to in-frame clones and leaves out a portion. D and trimming were read from the DNA, whereas the V and J calls and clone size are those reported in that table. The table shows some 410,000 clones, with roughly 90% occurring only once.

This rearrangement joins TRBV19 to TRBJ1-1; no clear D. The sequenced material came from PBMCs or T cells enriched from blood (not recorded which). This receptor was taken from a woman aged 30 to 39 with acute COVID-19. As DNA, the CDR3 is TGTGCCAGTAGTATGAGAGTCGGGACTGAAGCTTTCTTT. Translated: CASSMRVGTEAFF.